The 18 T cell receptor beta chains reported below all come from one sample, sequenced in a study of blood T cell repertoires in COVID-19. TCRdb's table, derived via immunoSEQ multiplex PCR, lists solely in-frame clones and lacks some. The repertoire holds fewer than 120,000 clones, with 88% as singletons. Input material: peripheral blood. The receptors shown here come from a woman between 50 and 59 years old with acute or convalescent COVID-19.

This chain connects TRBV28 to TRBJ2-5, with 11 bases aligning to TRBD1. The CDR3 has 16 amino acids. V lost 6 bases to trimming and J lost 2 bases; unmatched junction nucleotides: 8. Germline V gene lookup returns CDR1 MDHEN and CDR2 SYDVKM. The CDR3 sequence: CASSPAGTGGQETQYF. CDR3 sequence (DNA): TGTGCCAGCAGCCCCGCCGGGACAGGGGGGCAAGAGACCCAGTACTTC.

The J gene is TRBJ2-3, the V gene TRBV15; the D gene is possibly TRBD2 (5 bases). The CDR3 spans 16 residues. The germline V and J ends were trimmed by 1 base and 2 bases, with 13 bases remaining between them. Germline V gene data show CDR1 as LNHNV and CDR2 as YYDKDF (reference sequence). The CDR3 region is CATSRVRVRNTDTQYF. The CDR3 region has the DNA TGTGCCACCAGCAGAGTGAGGGTTAGGAACACAGATACGCAGTATTTT.

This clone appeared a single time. The CDR3 DNA sequence: TGTGCCAGCAGTTGGGGACAGGGGATTGAGCAGTACTTC. Its protein is CASSWGQGIEQYF. The V gene is TRBV27, the J gene TRBJ2-7; TRBD1 matches 10 bases. V was pared by 4 bases and J by 7 bases, with 4 bases of the junction left unmatched. This CDR3 has 13 residues. The germline V gene encodes CDR1 MNHEY and CDR2 SMNVEV (reference sequence).

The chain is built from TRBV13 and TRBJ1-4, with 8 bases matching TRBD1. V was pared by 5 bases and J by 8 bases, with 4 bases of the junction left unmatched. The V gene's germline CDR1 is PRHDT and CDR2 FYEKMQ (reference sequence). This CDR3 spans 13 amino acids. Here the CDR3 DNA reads TGTGCCAGCAGCGACAGGGGACGGGAAAAACTGTTTTTT. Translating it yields CASSDRGREKLFF.

CDR3 loop: CASSRHNEQFF. The CDR3 nucleotides are TGTGCCAGCAGCCGTCACAATGAGCAGTTCTTC. The V and J genes are TRBV7-9 and TRBJ2-1, with no clear D. The germline V and J ends were trimmed by 5 bases and 5 bases, with 4 bases remaining between them. The length of the CDR3 is 11 residues. Germline CDR1 reads SEHNR; CDR2 reads FQNEAQ (reference sequence).

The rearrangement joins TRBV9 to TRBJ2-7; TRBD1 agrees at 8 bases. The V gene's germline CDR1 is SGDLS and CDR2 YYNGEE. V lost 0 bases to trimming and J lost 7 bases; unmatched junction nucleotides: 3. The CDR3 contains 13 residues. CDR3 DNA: TGTGCCAGCAGCGTAGACAGGGGGTTTGAGCAGTACTTC. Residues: CASSVDRGFEQYF. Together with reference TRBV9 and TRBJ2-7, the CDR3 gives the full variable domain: DSGVTQTPKHLITATGQRVTLRCSPRSGDLSVYWYQQSLDQGLQFLIQYYNGEERAKGNILERFSAQQFPDLHSELNLSSLELGDSALYFCASSVDRGFEQYFGPGTRLTVT.

As DNA, the CDR3 is TGCGCCAGCAGCAGAAACAGGGGTGGCGAGACCCAGTACTTC. Translation: CASSRNRGGETQYF. The chain is built from TRBV5-1 and TRBJ2-5, with TRBD1 matching over 7 bases. The trim removed 4 bases at V and 5 bases at J, leaving 8 bases unmatched. CDR1 and CDR2 (germline): SGHRS, YFSETQ. The CDR3 length is 14 residues.

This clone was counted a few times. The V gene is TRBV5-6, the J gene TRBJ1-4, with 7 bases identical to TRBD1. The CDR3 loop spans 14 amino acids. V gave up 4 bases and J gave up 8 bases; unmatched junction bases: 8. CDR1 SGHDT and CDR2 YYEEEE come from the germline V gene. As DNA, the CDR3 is TGTGCCAGCAGCCTGGGACAGAGGGGGGAAAAACTGTTTTTT. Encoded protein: CASSLGQRGEKLFF.

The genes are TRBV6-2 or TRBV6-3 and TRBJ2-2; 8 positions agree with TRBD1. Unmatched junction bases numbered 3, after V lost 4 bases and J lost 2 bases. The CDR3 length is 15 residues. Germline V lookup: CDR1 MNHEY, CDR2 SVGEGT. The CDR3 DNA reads TGTGCCAGCAGTTCAGGGACAGGTAACACCGGGGAGCTGTTTTTT. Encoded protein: CASSSGTGNTGELFF.

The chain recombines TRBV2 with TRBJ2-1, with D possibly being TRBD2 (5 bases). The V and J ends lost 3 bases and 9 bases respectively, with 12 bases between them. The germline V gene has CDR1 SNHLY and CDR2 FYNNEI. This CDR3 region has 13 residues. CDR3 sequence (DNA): TGTGCCAGCAGTGATTTCCGGGCGGGTGAGCAGTTCTTC. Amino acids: CASSDFRAGEQFF.

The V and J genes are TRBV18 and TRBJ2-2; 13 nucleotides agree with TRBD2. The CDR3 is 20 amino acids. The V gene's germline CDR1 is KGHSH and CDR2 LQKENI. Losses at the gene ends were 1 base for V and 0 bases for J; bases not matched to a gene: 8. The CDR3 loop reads CASSPRGTSGNSANTGELFF. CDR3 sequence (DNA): TGTGCCAGCTCACCACGGGGGACTAGCGGGAACTCCGCGAACACCGGGGAGCTGTTTTTT.

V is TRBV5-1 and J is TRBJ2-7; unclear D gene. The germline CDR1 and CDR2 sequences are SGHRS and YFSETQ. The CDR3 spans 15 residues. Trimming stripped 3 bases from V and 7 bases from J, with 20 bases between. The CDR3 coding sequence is TGCGCCAGCAGCTCTGGAGTTCCAGTTACGAGGGAGCAGTACTTC. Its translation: CASSSGVPVTREQYF.

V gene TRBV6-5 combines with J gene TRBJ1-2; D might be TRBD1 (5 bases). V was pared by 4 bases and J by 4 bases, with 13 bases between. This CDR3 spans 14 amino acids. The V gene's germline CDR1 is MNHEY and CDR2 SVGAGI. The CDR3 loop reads CASSWGDEGYGYTF. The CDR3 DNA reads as TGTGCCAGCAGTTGGGGGGATGAGGGCTATGGCTACACCTTC.

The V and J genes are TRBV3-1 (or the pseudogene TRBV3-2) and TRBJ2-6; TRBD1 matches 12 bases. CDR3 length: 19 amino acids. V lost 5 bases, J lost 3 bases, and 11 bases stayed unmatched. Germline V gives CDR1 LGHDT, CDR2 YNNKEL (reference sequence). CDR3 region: CASSETGTGGAGGANVLTF. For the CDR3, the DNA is TGTGCCAGCAGCGAAACCGGGACAGGGGGCGCAGGTGGGGCCAACGTCCTGACTTTC.

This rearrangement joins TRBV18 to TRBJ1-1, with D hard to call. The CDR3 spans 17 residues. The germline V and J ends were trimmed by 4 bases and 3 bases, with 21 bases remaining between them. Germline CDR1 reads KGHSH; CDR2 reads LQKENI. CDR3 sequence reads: CASSRLARRESDTEAFF. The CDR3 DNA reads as TGTGCCAGCTCACGCCTTGCCCGACGGGAGTCGGACACTGAAGCTTTCTTT.

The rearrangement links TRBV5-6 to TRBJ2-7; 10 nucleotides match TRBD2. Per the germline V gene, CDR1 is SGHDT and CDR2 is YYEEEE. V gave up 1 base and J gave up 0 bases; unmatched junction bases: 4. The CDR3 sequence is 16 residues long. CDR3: CASSLLGTSDSYEQYF. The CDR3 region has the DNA TGTGCCAGCAGCTTGCTCGGGACTAGCGACTCCTACGAGCAGTACTTC.

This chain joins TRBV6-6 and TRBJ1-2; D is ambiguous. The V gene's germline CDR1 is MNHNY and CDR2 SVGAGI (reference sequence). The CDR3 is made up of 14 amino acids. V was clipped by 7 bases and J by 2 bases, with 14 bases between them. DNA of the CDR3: TGTGCCAGCACCCTAAGCGGCGGAAACTATGGCTACACCTTC. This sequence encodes CASTLSGGNYGYTF.

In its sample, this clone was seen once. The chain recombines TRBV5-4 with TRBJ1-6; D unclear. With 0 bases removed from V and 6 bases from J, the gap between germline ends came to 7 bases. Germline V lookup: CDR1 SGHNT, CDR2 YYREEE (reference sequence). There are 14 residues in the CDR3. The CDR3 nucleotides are TGTGCCAGCAGCTTGGGACTCACTAATTCACCCCTCCACTTT. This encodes CASSLGLTNSPLHF.